In its sample, the clone carrying this T cell receptor beta chain was seen a few times. Its target is not known. The data were taken from a study of blood T cells in healthy people across ages. Turning to the study itself: Through template switching, about one barcoded beta molecule was captured per two T cells, as measured in model experiments.

The authors ran a second PCR of about 6 to 11 cycles using a sample-barcoded 5' primer and a J-beta primer mix. All samples gave at least 2.5 million CDR3-containing paired-end reads. TCRdb redid the calling of the 5' RACE reads with MiXCR, one entry per CDR3 protein. Among approximately 780,000 distinct CDR3 sequences listed, roughly 25% were seen once. This CDR3 spans 14 amino acids. The V segment lost 8 bases and the J segment 3 bases; nucleotides outside the gene matches: 7. Germline assignment: CDR1 MDHEN and CDR2 SYDVKM. The study's findings and limits: A strong correlation was found between TCR beta diversity and the percentage of naive T cells. TCR beta diversity per million T cells fell roughly linearly with age.

These data were also reused for a study on T cells of mothers and their children.

Material: blood. This TCR derives from a boy between 10 and 17 years old in good health. V is TRBV28 and J is TRBJ2-7; 10 bases are a match to TRBD1. The CDR3 DNA reads as TGTGCCAGCCATAGGGGGACAGGGGACTACGAGCAGTACTTC. Translation: CASHRGTGDYEQYF.